This entry features one TCR beta chain sequence. Seattle's cohort entered during active infection and was followed longitudinally. This sample is drawn from a study of blood T cell repertoires in COVID-19. Study-level background: Samples of COVID-19 (acute and convalescent) were obtained from the United States, Italy and Spain. In each case, the material was cDNA or gDNA derived from T cells, B-cell-depleted T cells, or PBMCs.

The protocol was immunoSEQ multiplex PCR, while the TCRdb copy is restricted to in-frame clones and leaves out a portion. This sample carries roughly 410,000 clones, about 87% of them seen once, and the ten largest clones take 2% to 2.5%. The TCR was taken from a woman in her fifties or sixties with COVID-19, enrolled during active disease. Sequencing was performed on peripheral blood.

For the CDR3, the DNA is TGTGCCACTCGAGAGGGCAGGGGCTATGGCTACACCTTC. Translated, it gives CATREGRGYGYTF. This sequence joins TRBV2 and TRBJ1-2, with D perhaps TRBD1 (6 bases). The CDR3 has 13 residues. The germline gives CDR1 SNHLY, CDR2 FYNNEI. V lost 10 bases and J 4 bases, leaving 16 bases between the germline ends.